This T cell receptor (beta chain) is from a study of identical twins. Broader study findings: Modelling approaches yielded underestimates of out-of-frame TCR alpha sharing between monozygotic twins.

A remark on this clonotype: Its specificity is unknown.

This CDR3 region has 13 residues. Germline loops: CDR1 MDHEN, CDR2 SYDVKM. Trimming removed 5 bases at V and 5 bases at J, with 12 bases between. TCRdb analysed the 5' RACE reads with MiXCR anew, one entry per CDR3 protein. The table has some 1,700,000 distinct CDR3 sequences, around 29% seen once. V gene TRBV28 combines with J gene TRBJ1-2; D is ambiguous. Sequenced material: cord blood. This clonotype originated in a newborn girl in good health. CDR3: CASSAPIVYGYTF. CDR3 bases: TGTGCCAGCAGTGCGCCTATAGTGTATGGCTACACCTTC.